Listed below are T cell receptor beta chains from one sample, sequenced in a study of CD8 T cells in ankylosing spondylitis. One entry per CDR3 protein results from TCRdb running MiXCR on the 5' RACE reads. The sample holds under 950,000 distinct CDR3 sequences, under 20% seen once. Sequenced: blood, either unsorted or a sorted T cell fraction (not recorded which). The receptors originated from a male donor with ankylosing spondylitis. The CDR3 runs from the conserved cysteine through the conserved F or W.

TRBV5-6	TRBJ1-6	CASSLGGFSYNSPLHF
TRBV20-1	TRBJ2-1	CSAGKGGGLAGVYEQFF
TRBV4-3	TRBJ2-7	CASSQDRGSGYEQYF
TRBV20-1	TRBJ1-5	CSAEKGAGPQHF
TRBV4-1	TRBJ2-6	CASRPGSGANVLTF
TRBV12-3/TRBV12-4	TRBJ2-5	CASSLSAGGHETQYF
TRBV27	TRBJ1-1	CASSLNGLNTEAFF
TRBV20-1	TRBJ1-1	CSARDSFRGSDTEAFF
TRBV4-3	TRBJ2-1	CASSRQDGGGNEQFF
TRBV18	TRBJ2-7	CASSPKIRDRRTYEQYF
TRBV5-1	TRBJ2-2	CASSLATDRTGELFF